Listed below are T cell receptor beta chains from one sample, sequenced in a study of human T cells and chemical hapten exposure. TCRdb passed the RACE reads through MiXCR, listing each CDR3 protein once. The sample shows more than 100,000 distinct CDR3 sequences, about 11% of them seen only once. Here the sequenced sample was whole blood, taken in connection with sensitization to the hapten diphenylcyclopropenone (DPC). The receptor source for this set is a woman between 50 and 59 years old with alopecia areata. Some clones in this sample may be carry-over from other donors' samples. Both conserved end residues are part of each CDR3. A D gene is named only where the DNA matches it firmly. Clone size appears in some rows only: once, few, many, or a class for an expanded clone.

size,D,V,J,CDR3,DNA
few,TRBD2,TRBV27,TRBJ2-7,CASSPGLAYEQYF,TGTGCCAGCAGCCCCGGACTAGCCTACGAGCAGTACTTC
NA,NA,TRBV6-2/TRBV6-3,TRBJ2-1,CASSTASALGQFF,TGTGCCAGCAGTACGGCTAGCGCTTTGGGGCAGTTCTTC
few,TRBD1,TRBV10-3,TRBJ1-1,CAISEWTDRGGAFF,TGTGCCATCAGTGAGTGGACCGACAGGGGGGGAGCTTTCTTT
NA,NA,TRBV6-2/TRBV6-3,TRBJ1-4,CASRGRTNEKLFF,TGTGCCAGCAGGGGACGGACTAATGAAAAACTGTTTTTT
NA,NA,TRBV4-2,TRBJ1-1,CASSQVETDTEAFF,TGTGCCAGCAGCCAAGTAGAGACAGACACTGAAGCTTTCTTT
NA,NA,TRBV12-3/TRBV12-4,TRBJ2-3,CASSLARASVSTDTQYF,TGTGCCAGCAGTTTAGCGCGGGCTAGCGTGAGCACAGATACGCAGTATTTT
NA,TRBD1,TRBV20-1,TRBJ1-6,CSARESKQGWNSPLHF,TGCAGTGCTAGAGAGAGCAAACAGGGGTGGAATTCACCCCTCCACTTT
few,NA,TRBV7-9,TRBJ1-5,CASSLEPGNQPQHF,TGTGCCAGCAGCTTAGAGCCAGGCAATCAGCCCCAGCATTTT
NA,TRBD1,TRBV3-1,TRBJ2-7,CASRPGQGALRYEQYF,TGTGCCAGCAGACCGGGACAGGGGGCGTTGAGGTACGAGCAGTACTTC
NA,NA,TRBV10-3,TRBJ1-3,CAISADNSGNTIYF,TGTGCCATCAGTGCCGACAATTCAGGAAACACCATATATTTT
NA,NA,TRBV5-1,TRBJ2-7,CASWDTSLVQYF,TGCGCCAGCTGGGACACTTCCTTGGTGCAGTACTTC
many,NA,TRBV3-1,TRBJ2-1,CASSQEPSSSYNEQFF,TGTGCCAGCAGCCAAGAGCCGTCCAGCTCCTACAATGAGCAGTTCTTC
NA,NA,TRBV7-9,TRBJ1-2,CASTLPEQPINYGYTF,TGTGCCAGCACCCTACCGGAACAACCGATTAACTATGGCTACACCTTC
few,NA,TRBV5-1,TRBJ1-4,CASSLGGGRATNEKLFF,TGCGCCAGCAGCTTGGGCGGAGGGAGGGCAACTAATGAAAAACTGTTTTTT
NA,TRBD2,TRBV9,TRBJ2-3,CASSPRTSGVDTQYF,TGTGCCAGCAGCCCCCGGACTAGCGGGGTGGATACGCAGTATTTT
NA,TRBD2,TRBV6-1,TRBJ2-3,CASSPTSGMLDTQYF,TGTGCCAGCAGTCCGACTAGCGGGATGCTTGATACGCAGTATTTT
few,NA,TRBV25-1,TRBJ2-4,CASRGTDIQYF,TGTGCCAGCAGGGGTACTGACATTCAGTACTTC
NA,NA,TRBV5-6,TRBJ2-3,CASSFGQTSTDTQYF,TGTGCCAGCAGCTTCGGGCAGACTAGCACAGATACGCAGTATTTT
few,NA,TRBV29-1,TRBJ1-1,CSVPGDTEAFF,TGCAGCGTGCCAGGGGACACTGAAGCTTTCTTT
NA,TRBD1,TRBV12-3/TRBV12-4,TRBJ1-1,CASSLTGGVAEAFF,TGTGCCAGCAGTTTAACAGGGGGAGTCGCTGAAGCTTTCTTT
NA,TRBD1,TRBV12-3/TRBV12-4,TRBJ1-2,CASSNRTGVTYGYTF,TGTGCCAGCAGCAATAGGACAGGGGTGACCTATGGCTACACCTTC
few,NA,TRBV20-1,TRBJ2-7,CSARSQGKYEQYF,TGCAGTGCTAGGTCTCAGGGGAAGTACGAGCAGTACTTC
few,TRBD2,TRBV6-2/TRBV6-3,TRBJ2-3,CAGRAGGGTDTQYF,TGTGCCGGACGAGCGGGAGGGGGCACAGATACGCAGTATTTT
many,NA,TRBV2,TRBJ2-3,CASRDGDTQYF,TGTGCCAGCAGGGACGGGGATACGCAGTATTTT
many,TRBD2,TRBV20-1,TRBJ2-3,CSAQEVGPSGKQYF,TGCAGTGCTCAAGAAGTAGGCCCTAGCGGGAAGCAGTATTTT
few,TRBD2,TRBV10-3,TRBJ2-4,CAISDSVSGANIQYF,TGTGCCATCAGTGATTCTGTTAGCGGGGCGAACATTCAGTACTTC
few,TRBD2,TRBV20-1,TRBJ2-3,CSAPLAGRTDTQYF,TGCAGTGCACCGCTAGCGGGGCGCACAGATACGCAGTATTTT
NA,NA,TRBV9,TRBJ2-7,CASSAGGDYEQYF,TGTGCCAGCAGCGCTGGAGGGGACTACGAGCAGTACTTC
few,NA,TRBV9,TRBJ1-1,CASSPSGPGRAFF,TGTGCCAGCAGCCCCTCAGGCCCGGGGAGGGCTTTCTTT
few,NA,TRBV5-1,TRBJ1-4,CASRLRGTNEKLFF,TGCGCCAGCAGATTGAGGGGAACCAATGAAAAACTGTTTTTT
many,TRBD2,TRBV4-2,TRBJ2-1,CASSQDSSGSAYNEQFF,TGTGCCAGCAGCCAAGATTCCAGCGGGAGTGCCTACAATGAGCAGTTCTTC
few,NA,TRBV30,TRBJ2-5,CAWSKKETQYF,TGTGCCTGGAGTAAAAAAGAGACCCAGTACTTC
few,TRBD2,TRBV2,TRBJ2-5,CASSELGSGGPWTAQYF,TGTGCCAGCAGTGAATTGGGTAGCGGGGGGCCGTGGACGGCCCAGTACTTC
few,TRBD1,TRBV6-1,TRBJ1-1,CASRDRSMNTEAFF,TGTGCCAGCAGGGACAGGAGTATGAACACTGAAGCTTTCTTT
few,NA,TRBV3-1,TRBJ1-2,CASSQERTAYGYTF,TGTGCCAGCAGCCAAGAACGGACAGCCTATGGCTACACCTTC
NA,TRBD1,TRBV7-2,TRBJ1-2,CASSFQGAVDGYTF,TGTGCCAGCAGCTTTCAGGGGGCGGTCGATGGCTACACCTTC
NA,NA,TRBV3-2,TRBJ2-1,CASSQVGTSGKGNEQFF,TGTGCCAGCAGCCAGGTGGGGACTAGCGGGAAGGGGAATGAGCAGTTCTTC
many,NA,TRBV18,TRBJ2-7,CASSPSQGRISEQYF,TGTGCCAGCTCACCGAGTCAGGGTAGGATCTCCGAGCAGTACTTC
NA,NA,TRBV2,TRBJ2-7,CASSDFYEQYF,TGTGCCAGCAGCGACTTCTACGAGCAGTACTTC